This T cell receptor (beta chain) was identified during a study of blood T cell repertoires in COVID-19. Trimming at V came to 1 base and at J to 4 bases, leaving 7 bases not matched to a gene. CDR1 is MDHEN and CDR2 is SYDVKM in the germline V gene. The CDR3 is made up of 16 amino acids. Data came from immunoSEQ multiplex PCR; TCRdb stores just in-frame clones and leaves some out. The sample holds almost 20,000 clones, approximately 93% seen once. The sequencing sample was made of peripheral blood. This chain uses TRBV28 with TRBJ1-2; 9 bases are a match to TRBD1. This TCR was sampled from a woman between 45 and 65 years old with active COVID-19. In DNA, the CDR3 is TGTGCCAGCAGTTTATCCCTGGGACAGGGAGTCTATGGCTACACCTTC. It is translated as CASSLSLGQGVYGYTF.